Detailed here is one T cell receptor beta chain. Antigen specificity is unknown. This record comes from a study of post-analysis software for immune sequencing data. Whole-study results and caveats: Five TRBV segments appeared more often in patients than in controls, and TRBV5-6, TRBV5-1 and TRBV20-1 were among these.

TCR beta libraries were prepared from cDNA with unique molecular identifiers. TCRdb re-called the PCR reads through MiXCR, storing one row per CDR3 protein. The sample carries 550,000 to 700,000 distinct CDR3 sequences, 44% recorded once. The CDR3 runs 13 residues. Germline CDR1 SQVTM, CDR2 ANQGSEA. The rearrangement uses TRBV29-1 and TRBJ2-5, with 7 positions matching TRBD2. The clonotype originates from a girl aged 5 to 17 with multiple sclerosis. The sample comprised blood. CDR3 DNA: TGCAGTGGCCGGGGGGTGTACCAAGAGACCCAGTACTTC. Residues: CSGRGVYQETQYF.